These 18 T cell receptor beta chains were all obtained from the same sample, sequenced in a study of blood T cells in healthy people across ages. A second PCR, run for roughly 6 to 11 cycles, used a sample-barcoded 5' primer plus a J-beta primer mix. TCRdb re-called the 5' RACE reads through MiXCR, storing one row per CDR3 protein. The data contain about 1 million distinct CDR3 sequences, 20% to 25% of them singletons. The data also belong to a second study, concerning T cells of mothers and their children.

The sequencing input was blood. Receptors were obtained from a girl aged 2 to 9 in good health.

This clonotype was seen a handful of times. This chain links TRBV7-9 with TRBJ2-5; TRBD2 matches at 8 bases. Matching the DNA end better, TRBJ2-7 makes the J call doubtful. The CDR3 is 13 residues long. The germline CDR1 and CDR2 sequences are SEHNR and FQNEAQ (reference sequence). The CDR3 sequence: CASSDVAGYEQYF. The CDR3 nucleotides read TGTGCCAGCAGCGACGTAGCGGGGTACGAGCAGTACTTC.

The chain combines TRBV9 with TRBJ1-2; 9 bases align to TRBD1. CDR3 length: 14 amino acids. CDR1 and CDR2 from the germline V gene are SGDLS and YYNGEE. With 4 bases clipped from V and 6 bases from J, the junction kept 7 bases outside the gene matches. The CDR3 sequence is CASSPRTGEDGYTF. The DNA of the CDR3 is TGTGCCAGCAGCCCAAGGACAGGGGAGGATGGCTACACCTTC.

A few counts support this clonotype. The chain joins TRBV5-1 to TRBJ2-1; 7 bases agree with TRBD1. Germline V gives CDR1 SGHRS, CDR2 YFSETQ. This CDR3 contains 16 residues. The V segment lost 0 bases and the J segment 0 bases; nucleotides outside the gene matches: 3. This chain's CDR3 is CASSLGPGGSYNEQFF. The CDR3 DNA sequence: TGCGCCAGCAGCTTGGGTCCAGGGGGCTCCTACAATGAGCAGTTCTTC.

The V and J genes are TRBV28 and TRBJ2-5, with a tentative D call TRBD1 (5 bases). The J call is in doubt because the DNA end fits TRBJ2-7 better. The CDR3 consists of 14 residues. CDR1 MDHEN and CDR2 SYDVKM come from the germline V gene. CDR3 region: CASSVTQGGDEQYF. DNA of the CDR3: TGTGCCAGCAGTGTAACTCAGGGTGGCGACGAGCAGTACTTC.

The table lists this clonotype with a few counts. CDR3 sequence reads: CASSYGTLGGQYF. CDR3 bases: TGTGCCAGCAGCTACGGGACCCTAGGCGGGCAGTACTTC. The J gene is TRBJ2-7, the V gene TRBV5-6; D possibly uses TRBD1 or TRBD2 (5 bases each). This CDR3 is 13 amino acids long. The V gene lost 3 bases and the J gene lost 9 bases, with 16 bases spanning the gap. CDR1 SGHDT and CDR2 YYEEEE come from the germline V gene.

The chain is built from TRBV5-5 and TRBJ2-7; 7 bases are a match to TRBD2. The V gene's germline CDR1 is SGHKS and CDR2 YYEKEE (reference sequence). Trimming removed 5 bases from V and 2 bases from J; junction bases left unmatched: 13. This CDR3 contains 16 residues. In DNA form, the CDR3 reads TGTGCCAGCAGTCATAATGGGGGGGGATGGGCCTACGAGCAGTACTTC. It specifies CASSHNGGGWAYEQYF.

This clonotype occurred a few times. The chain joins TRBV5-4 to TRBJ2-5; weak D call: TRBD2 (7 bases). V gave up 3 bases and J gave up 0 bases, with 18 bases separating them. CDR1 SGHNT and CDR2 YYREEE come from the germline V gene (reference sequence). This CDR3 comprises 17 residues. This CDR3 is CASSSGGNRGYQETQYF. In nucleotides, the CDR3 is TGTGCCAGCAGCTCGGGGGGCAATCGGGGGTACCAAGAGACCCAGTACTTC. The full variable domain, completed using reference TRBV5-4 and TRBJ2-5, is ETGVTQSPTHLIKTRGQQVTLRCSSQSGHNTVSWYQQALGQGPQFIFQYYREEENGRGNFPPRFSGLQFPNYSSELNVNALELDDSALYLCASSSGGNRGYQETQYFGPGTRLLVL.

The chain links TRBV12-3 or TRBV12-4 to TRBJ2-1; D might be TRBD2 (5 bases). The ends were cut back, 4 bases at V and 8 bases at J, with 12 bases in the middle. The CDR3 loop spans 13 amino acids. CDR3 in DNA: TGTGCCAGCAGTTCCCTTGGGAGTTATGAGCAGTTCTTC. It translates to CASSSLGSYEQFF.

This clonotype was detected a few times. The chain employs TRBV28 and TRBJ2-5; D is unresolved. V lost 9 bases, J lost 3 bases, and 11 bases lay in between. Germline V gives CDR1 MDHEN, CDR2 SYDVKM. The CDR3 sequence is 12 residues long. Written as DNA, the CDR3 is TGTGCCAGAAGTAGAGTCGAAGAGACCCAGTACTTC. It specifies CARSRVEETQYF.

This clonotype has only a few counts. The V call is TRBV2, the J call TRBJ1-2; no clear D gene. Germline-derived CDR1 and CDR2 are SNHLY and FYNNEI. There are 12 residues in the CDR3. Trimming removed 7 bases from V and 5 bases from J, with 11 bases in between. In nucleotides, the CDR3 is TGTGCCAGCAAGAGGGAGGGATATGGCTACACCTTC. It yields the protein CASKREGYGYTF.

The chain uses TRBV3-1 and TRBJ2-5; 14 nucleotides agree with TRBD2. CDR1 and CDR2 (germline): LGHDT, YNNKEL (reference sequence). J gave up 3 bases and V 4 bases, and 4 bases lay outside the gene matches. CDR3 length equals 16 residues. The CDR3 here is CASSPTGLAGEETQYF. The CDR3 DNA is TGTGCCAGCAGCCCAACGGGACTAGCGGGAGAAGAGACCCAGTACTTC.

This rearrangement joins TRBV12-3 or TRBV12-4 to TRBJ1-6; TRBD1 matches 7 bases. Germline trimming cut 7 bases from V and 5 bases from J; bases unmatched to any gene: 5. The CDR3 is 14 residues long. CDR3 in DNA: TGTGCCAGCAAAGACAGGGTCGATAATTCACCCCTCCACTTT. Its translation is CASKDRVDNSPLHF.

This clonotype has a handful of counts. V and J are TRBV28 and TRBJ1-5; 9 bases match TRBD1. CDR1 and CDR2 from the germline V gene are MDHEN and SYDVKM. Trimming cost V 5 bases and J 0 bases; bases outside gene matches: 5. CDR3 size: 16 residues. CDR3 in DNA: TGTGCCAGCAGTCCAGGGACAGGGATTAGCAATCAGCCCCAGCATTTT. Its protein is CASSPGTGISNQPQHF.

In regard to this clonotype: A junction boundary mismatches the germline segment, possibly from a read error. This chain connects TRBV7-2 to TRBJ2-7, with 7 bases that match TRBD1. Per the germline V gene, CDR1 is SGHTA and CDR2 is FQGNSA. The CDR3 length is 15 residues. CDR3 amino acids: CAGSFTGDRPYEQYF. For the CDR3, the DNA is TGTGCCGGCAGCTTTACAGGGGACAGACCCTACGAGCAGTACTTC.

This clonotype was recorded a few times. This chain uses TRBV29-1 with TRBJ2-3, with D perhaps TRBD2 (5 bases). The germline CDR1 and CDR2 sequences are SQVTM and ANQGSEA. CDR3 size: 13 residues. Trimming left V 8 bases short and J 2 bases short, with 14 bases between. The CDR3 is CSIVDWHTDTQYF. Here the CDR3 DNA reads TGCAGCATCGTGGACTGGCACACAGATACGCAGTATTTT.

DNA for the CDR3: TGCGCCAGCAGCCAGGGAACCGGGACGATCGCCGGGGGCTCCTACAATGAGCAGTTCTTC. Protein: CASSQGTGTIAGGSYNEQFF. The chain is built from TRBV4-1 and TRBJ2-1; TRBD2 might be the D (6 bases). The CDR3 spans 20 residues. V was cut by 3 bases and J by 0 bases, with 24 bases left in between. CDR1 and CDR2 from the germline V gene are MGHRA and YSYEKL.

This chain uses TRBV6-1 with TRBJ1-2; 11 bases agree with TRBD1. Germline V gene sequence: CDR1 MNHNS, CDR2 SASEGT. Trimming at V came to 1 base and at J to 0 bases, leaving 4 bases not matched to a gene. This CDR3 is built from 17 residues. The CDR3 bases are TGTGCCAGCAGTGAAGGGACAGGGGGCCTAGCTAACTATGGCTACACCTTC. It specifies CASSEGTGGLANYGYTF.

The chain combines TRBV5-6 with TRBJ1-1, with D possibly being TRBD1 (6 bases). Per the germline V gene, CDR1 is SGHDT and CDR2 is YYEEEE. Trimming cost V 5 bases and J 1 base, with 15 bases left between them. This CDR3 spans 15 amino acids. The CDR3 nucleotides read TGTGCCAGCAGGTTTTGGGGGGCGCAGAACACTGAAGCTTTCTTT. Its translation is CASRFWGAQNTEAFF.